The 12 T cell receptor beta chains listed next were all sequenced from one sample in a study of early T cells in non-severe SARS-CoV-2 infection. TCRdb reprocessed the 5' RACE reads with MiXCR, giving one entry per CDR3 protein. The table has approximately 22,000 distinct CDR3 sequences, 5.7% seen once. Material: whole blood, obtained at baseline. All receptors come from an adult who was a healthcare worker with PCR-confirmed SARS-CoV-2 infection or an uninfected control (not recorded which).

The chain has TRBV27 and TRBJ1-2; possibly TRBD1 for D (6 bases). V was shortened by 5 bases and J by 2 bases, with 9 bases between the two germline ends. Looked up from germline, CDR1 is MNHEY and CDR2 is SMNVEV (reference sequence). There are 13 residues in the CDR3. The CDR3 protein is CASSRQENYGYTF. The CDR3 bases are TGTGCCAGCAGTCGACAGGAAAACTATGGCTACACCTTC.

The V and J genes are TRBV18 and TRBJ2-7; 7 bases fit TRBD1. The J segment lost 1 base and the V segment lost 4 bases, leaving 10 bases of the junction unmatched. Germline V CDR1 and CDR2: KGHSH, LQKENI. This CDR3 has 16 amino acids. The CDR3 bases are TGTGCCAGCTCACGACGAGGGACAGACAGGTCCTACGAGCAGTACTTC. It is translated as CASSRRGTDRSYEQYF.

This clonotype is termed medium-sized (0.01 to 0.1%). The CDR3 spells CASSLIVVGEPEKLFF. The DNA for the CDR3 is TGTGCCAGCAGCTTGATTGTAGTGGGGGAACCTGAAAAACTGTTTTTT. The chain recombines TRBV7-8 with TRBJ1-4; possible D gene TRBD1, 5 bases. The CDR3 totals 16 residues. The V gene lost 3 bases and the J gene lost 7 bases, with 18 bases spanning the gap. The germline V gene has CDR1 SGHVS and CDR2 FQNEAQ. Full variable domain (missing parts from reference TRBV7-8 and TRBJ1-4): GAGVSQSPRYKVAKRGQDVALRCDPISGHVSLFWYQQALGQGPEFLTYFQNEAQLDKSGLPSDRFFAERPEGSVSTLKIQRTQQEDSAVYLCASSLIVVGEPEKLFFGSGTQLSVL.

By share of the sample, this clonotype is medium-sized. The J gene is TRBJ1-1, the V gene TRBV7-3; D call uncertain. CDR1 SGHTA and CDR2 FQGTGA come from the germline V gene. Deletions cut 4 bases from V and 0 bases from J, with 15 bases between. The CDR3 is made up of 16 amino acids. The CDR3, as DNA: TGTGCCAGCAGCTCAAAACCGGGCAGCATGAACACTGAAGCTTTCTTT. Its translation: CASSSKPGSMNTEAFF. The whole variable domain, filled in from reference TRBV7-3 and TRBJ1-1, reads GAGVSQTPSNKVTEKGKYVELRCDPISGHTALYWYRQSLGQGPEFLIYFQGTGAADDSGLPNDRFFAVRPEGSVSTLKIQRTERGDSAVYLCASSSKPGSMNTEAFFGQGTRLTVV.

This clonotype appeared many times. This chain connects TRBV7-2 to TRBJ1-4, with TRBD1 as a possible D gene (6 bases). The V end lost 5 bases, the J end lost 8 bases, and 12 bases lay between the germline ends. The CDR3 is 13 amino acids. Germline CDR1 and CDR2: SGHTA and FQGNSA. The CDR3 nucleotides read TGTGCCAGCAGCACCAGGGGAGGAGAAAAACTGTTTTTT. Translation: CASSTRGGEKLFF.

This clonotype was recorded many times. The chain couples TRBV20-1 to TRBJ1-3, with D unclear. This CDR3 is built from 13 residues. Germline V lookup: CDR1 DFQATT, CDR2 SNEGSKA (reference sequence). V lost 6 bases and J 0 bases, leaving 9 bases between the germline ends. This CDR3 reads CSALTPSGNTIYF. The CDR3 nucleotides are TGCAGTGCCCTTACACCCTCTGGAAACACCATATATTTT.

About this clonotype itself: This may stem from a read error, because a much larger clone lies one nucleotide away. The chain combines TRBV10-3 with TRBJ2-6; no firm D call. V was pared by 2 bases and J by 0 bases, with 11 bases between. This CDR3 has 17 residues. CDR1 ENHRY and CDR2 SYGVKD come from the germline V gene. CDR3 DNA: TGTGCCATCAGTGAGCCGGCACCAAGCTCTGGGGCCAACGTCCTGACTTTC. Translated: CAISEPAPSSGANVLTF.

This clonotype counts as medium-sized (0.01 to 0.1%). V is TRBV18 and J is TRBJ2-3; D not certain. Deletions cut 3 bases from V and 2 bases from J, with 9 bases between. The length of the CDR3 is 14 residues. CDR1 and CDR2 (germline): KGHSH, LQKENI. The CDR3 DNA follows: TGTGCCAGCTCACCCCCCGTACCCACAGATACGCAGTATTTT. This gives the protein CASSPPVPTDTQYF.

The chain joins TRBV3-1 to TRBJ2-7; D gene uncertain. Trimming removed 5 bases from V and 3 bases from J, with 8 bases in between. This CDR3 contains 12 residues. CDR1 and CDR2 (germline): LGHDT, YNNKEL (reference sequence). The CDR3 bases are TGTGCCAGCAGCTGGGGTAGCTACGAGCAGTACTTC. It encodes CASSWGSYEQYF.

Only a few counts were recorded for this clonotype. This chain connects TRBV7-2 to TRBJ2-3, with 13 bases that match TRBD2. Germline V CDR1 and CDR2: SGHTA, FQGNSA. The CDR3 runs 17 residues. The trim removed 5 bases at V and 1 base at J, leaving 6 bases unmatched. CDR3 coding DNA: TGTGCCAGCAGCCCCAGACTAGCGGGGGGCGGCACAGATACGCAGTATTTT. It codes for CASSPRLAGGGTDTQYF.

This clonotype was counted at least ten times. Written as DNA, the CDR3 is TGTGCCAGCAGCCCTAGACAGGGTTCTGGGGCCAACGTCCTGACTTTC. Protein product: CASSPRQGSGANVLTF. The genes are TRBV7-2 and TRBJ2-6; 7 bases fit TRBD1. J lost 1 base, V lost 5 bases, and 5 bases had no gene match. Per germline, CDR1 SGHTA and CDR2 FQGNSA. The CDR3 loop spans 16 amino acids. Variable domain in full (rest from reference TRBV7-2 and TRBJ2-6): GAGVSQSPSNKVTEKGKDVELRCDPISGHTALYWYRQSLGQGLEFLIYFQGNSAPDKSGLPSDRFSAERTGGSVSTLTIQRTQQEDSAVYLCASSPRQGSGANVLTFGAGSRLTVL.

The V gene is TRBV7-9, the J gene TRBJ2-5; 12 positions match TRBD2. The CDR3 has 16 amino acids. CDR1 and CDR2 from the germline V gene are SEHNR and FQNEAQ (reference sequence). V trimming: 6 bases; J trimming: 5 bases; junction bases outside the gene matches: 10. The CDR3 protein is CASSMGLAGVRETQYF. CDR3 in DNA: TGTGCCAGCAGTATGGGACTAGCGGGTGTTCGGGAGACCCAGTACTTC.